The 3 T cell receptor beta chains in this list originate from one sample, sequenced in a study of spatial heterogeneity in lung cancer (dated by TCRdb to between 2018 and 2020). Sample time point, as interpreted from the label and publication: blood at routine non-recurrence follow-up after resection. Library preparation used 5' RACE. TCRdb names NextSeq 500 as the instrument used. TCRdb redid the processing of the public reads, applying fastp at Q25 and MiXCR, and retained in-frame beta chains. Merged by CDR3 protein, the rows form single entries marked with the most common genes and DNA. This sample lists under 45,000 distinct CDR3 sequences; about 7.9% were detected once. Approximately 9.8% of the sample is held by the ten biggest clonotypes. The material was PBMCs, obtained at follow-up. These receptors were obtained from a male donor with early-stage non-small cell lung cancer.

This chain connects TRBV19 to TRBJ2-2; a weak D match, TRBD2 (6 bases). This CDR3 has 14 amino acids. Germline CDR1 is LNHDA and CDR2 is SQIVND (reference sequence). The V end was cut by 7 bases, the J end by 8 bases, with 17 bases between. Here the CDR3 reads CASTALGGKGELFF. DNA of the CDR3: TGTGCCAGTACGGCCCTCGGGGGAAAGGGGGAGCTGTTTTTT.

In its sample, this clonotype was seen many times. This chain links TRBV3-1 with TRBJ1-5; maybe TRBD1 (6 bases). V was pared by 0 bases and J by 4 bases, with 13 bases between. The length of the CDR3 is 16 residues. Germline CDR1 LGHDT, CDR2 YNNKEL (reference sequence). The CDR3 bases are TGTGCCAGCAGCCAAGAGTCAGGGGCCGAGAATCAGCCCCAGCATTTT. Translation gives CASSQESGAENQPQHF. The variable domain in full, with the rest retrieved from reference TRBV3-1 and TRBJ1-5, is DTAVSQTPKYLVTQMGNDKSIKCEQNLGHDTMYWYKQDSKKFLKIMFSYNNKELIINETVPNRFSPKSPDKAHLNLHINSLELGDSAVYFCASSQESGAENQPQHFGDGTRLSIL.

This clonotype was counted at least ten times. The V and J genes are TRBV30 and TRBJ1-4; D is unclear. Germline CDR1 and CDR2: GTSNPN and SVGIG (reference sequence). The V end was cut by 1 base, the J end by 7 bases, with 10 bases between. The CDR3 covers 13 residues. The DNA of the CDR3 is TGTGCCTGGAGTGCGAGCGTGAGTGAAAAACTGTTTTTT. It yields the protein CAWSASVSEKLFF.